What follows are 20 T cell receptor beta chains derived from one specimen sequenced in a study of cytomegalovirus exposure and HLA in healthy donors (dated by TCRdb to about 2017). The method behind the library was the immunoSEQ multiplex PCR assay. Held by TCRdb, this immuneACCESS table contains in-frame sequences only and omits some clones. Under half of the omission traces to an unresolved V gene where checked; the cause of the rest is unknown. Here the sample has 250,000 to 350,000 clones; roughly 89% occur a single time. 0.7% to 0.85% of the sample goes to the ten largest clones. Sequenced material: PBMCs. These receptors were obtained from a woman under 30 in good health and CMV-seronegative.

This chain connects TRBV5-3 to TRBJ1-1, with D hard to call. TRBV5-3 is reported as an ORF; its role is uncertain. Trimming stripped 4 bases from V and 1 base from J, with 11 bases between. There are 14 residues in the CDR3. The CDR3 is CARSKTSTNTEAFF. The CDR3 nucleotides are TGTGCCAGAAGCAAGACTAGCACGAACACTGAAGCTTTCTTT.

Written as DNA, the CDR3 is TGTGCCAGCAGCTTTCAGTCGGGAGGCGAGCAGTACTTC. It specifies CASSFQSGGEQYF. V gene TRBV5-4 combines with J gene TRBJ2-7, with 7 bases identical to TRBD2. The J segment lost 6 bases and the V segment lost 2 bases, leaving 5 bases of the junction unmatched. This CDR3 is built from 13 residues. The V gene's germline CDR1 is SGHNT and CDR2 YYREEE (reference sequence).

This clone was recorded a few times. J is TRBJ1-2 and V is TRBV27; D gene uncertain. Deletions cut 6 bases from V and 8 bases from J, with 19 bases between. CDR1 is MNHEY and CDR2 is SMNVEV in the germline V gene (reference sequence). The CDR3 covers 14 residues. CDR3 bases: TGTGCCAGCAGACTATCCCCATTAGCCGGGGGCTACACCTTC. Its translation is CASRLSPLAGGYTF.

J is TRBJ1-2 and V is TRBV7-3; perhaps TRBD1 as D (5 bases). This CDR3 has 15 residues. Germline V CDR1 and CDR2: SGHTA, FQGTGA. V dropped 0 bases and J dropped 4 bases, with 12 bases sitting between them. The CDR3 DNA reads TGTGCCAGCAGCTTAACTGGCCGCGACAGCTATGGCTACACCTTC. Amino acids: CASSLTGRDSYGYTF.

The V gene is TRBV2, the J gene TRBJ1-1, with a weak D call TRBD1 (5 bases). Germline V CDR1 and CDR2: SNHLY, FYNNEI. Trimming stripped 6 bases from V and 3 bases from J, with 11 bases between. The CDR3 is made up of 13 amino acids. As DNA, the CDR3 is TGTGCCAGCAGGAGGACAAGTGACACTGAAGCTTTCTTT. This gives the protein CASRRTSDTEAFF.

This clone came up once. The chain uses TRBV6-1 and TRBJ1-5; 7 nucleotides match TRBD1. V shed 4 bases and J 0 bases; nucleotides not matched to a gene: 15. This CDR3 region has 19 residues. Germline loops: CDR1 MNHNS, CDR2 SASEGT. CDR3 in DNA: TGTGCCAGCAGTGTCAGGGACCGGGACAGCCGATATAGCAATCAGCCCCAGCATTTT. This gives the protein CASSVRDRDSRYSNQPQHF.

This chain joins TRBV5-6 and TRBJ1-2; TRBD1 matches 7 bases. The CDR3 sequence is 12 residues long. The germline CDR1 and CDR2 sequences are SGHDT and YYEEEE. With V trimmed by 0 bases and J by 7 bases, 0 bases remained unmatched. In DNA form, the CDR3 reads TGTGCCAGCAGCTTGGGACAGGGTGGCTACACCTTC. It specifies CASSLGQGGYTF.

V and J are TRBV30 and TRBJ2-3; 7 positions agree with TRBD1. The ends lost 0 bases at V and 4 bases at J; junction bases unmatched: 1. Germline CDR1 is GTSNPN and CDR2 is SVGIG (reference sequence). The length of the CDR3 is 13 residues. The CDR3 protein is CAWSVGGADTQYF. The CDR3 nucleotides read TGTGCCTGGAGTGTAGGGGGCGCAGATACGCAGTATTTT.

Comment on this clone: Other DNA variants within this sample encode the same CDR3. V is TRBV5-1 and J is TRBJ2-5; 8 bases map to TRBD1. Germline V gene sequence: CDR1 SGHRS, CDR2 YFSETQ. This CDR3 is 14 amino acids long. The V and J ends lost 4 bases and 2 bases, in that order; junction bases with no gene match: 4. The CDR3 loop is CASSLGQGQETQYF. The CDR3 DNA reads TGCGCCAGCAGCCTAGGACAGGGTCAAGAGACCCAGTACTTC. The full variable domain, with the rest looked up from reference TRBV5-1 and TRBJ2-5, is KAGVTQTPRYLIKTRGQQVTLSCSPISGHRSVSWYQQTPGQGLQFLFEYFSETQRNKGNFPGRFSGRQFSNSRSEMNVSTLELGDSALYLCASSLGQGQETQYFGPGTRLLVL.

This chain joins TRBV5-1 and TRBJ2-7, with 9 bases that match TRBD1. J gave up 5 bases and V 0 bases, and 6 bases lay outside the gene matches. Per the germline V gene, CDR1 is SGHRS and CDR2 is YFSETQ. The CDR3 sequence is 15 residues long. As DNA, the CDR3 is TGCGCCAGCAGCTTGGGACAGGGGGTTGGTGACGAGCAGTACTTC. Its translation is CASSLGQGVGDEQYF.

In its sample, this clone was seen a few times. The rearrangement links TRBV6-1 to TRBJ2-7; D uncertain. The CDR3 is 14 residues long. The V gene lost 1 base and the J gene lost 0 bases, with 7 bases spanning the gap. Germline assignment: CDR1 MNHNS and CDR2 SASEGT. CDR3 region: CASSEVTTSYEQYF. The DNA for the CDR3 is TGTGCCAGCAGTGAAGTGACAACCTCCTACGAGCAGTACTTC.

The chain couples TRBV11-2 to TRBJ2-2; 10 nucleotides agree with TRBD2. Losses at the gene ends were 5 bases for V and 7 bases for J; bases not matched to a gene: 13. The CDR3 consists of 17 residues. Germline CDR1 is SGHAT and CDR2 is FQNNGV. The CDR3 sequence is CASSLQSLAGNIGELFF. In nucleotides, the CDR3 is TGTGCCAGCAGCCTGCAATCACTAGCGGGAAATATCGGGGAGCTGTTTTTT. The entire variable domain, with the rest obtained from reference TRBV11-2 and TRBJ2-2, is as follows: EAGVAQSPRYKIIEKRQSVAFWCNPISGHATLYWYQQILGQGPKLLIQFQNNGVVDDSQLPKDRFSAERLKGVDSTLKIQPAKLEDSAVYLCASSLQSLAGNIGELFFGEGSRLTVL.

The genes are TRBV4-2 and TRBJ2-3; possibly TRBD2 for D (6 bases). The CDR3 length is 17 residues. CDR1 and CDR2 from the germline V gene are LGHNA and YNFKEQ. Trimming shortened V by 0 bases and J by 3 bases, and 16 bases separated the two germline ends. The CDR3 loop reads CASSQDPVGGGTDTQYF. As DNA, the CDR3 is TGTGCCAGCAGCCAAGATCCAGTGGGAGGAGGTACAGATACGCAGTATTTT.

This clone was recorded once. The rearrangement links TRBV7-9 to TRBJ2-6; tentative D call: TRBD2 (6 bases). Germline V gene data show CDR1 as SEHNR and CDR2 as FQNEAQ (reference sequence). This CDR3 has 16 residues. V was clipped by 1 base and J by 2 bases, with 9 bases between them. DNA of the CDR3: TGTGCCAGCAGCTTAGGGGCGGGGACTGGGGCCAACGTCCTGACTTTC. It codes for CASSLGAGTGANVLTF.

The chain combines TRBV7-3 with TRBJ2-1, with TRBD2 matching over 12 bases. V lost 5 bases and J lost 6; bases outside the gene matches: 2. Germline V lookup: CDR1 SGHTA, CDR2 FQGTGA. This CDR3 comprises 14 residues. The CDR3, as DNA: TGTGCCAGCAGCGGACTAGCGGGAAGCAATGAGCAGTTCTTC. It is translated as CASSGLAGSNEQFF.

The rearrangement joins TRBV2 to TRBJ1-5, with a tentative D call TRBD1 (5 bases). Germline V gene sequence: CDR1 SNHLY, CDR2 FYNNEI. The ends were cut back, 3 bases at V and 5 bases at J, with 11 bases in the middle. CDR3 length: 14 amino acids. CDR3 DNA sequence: TGTGCCAGCAGTGACAGGGCGACACATCAGCCCCAGCATTTT. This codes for CASSDRATHQPQHF.

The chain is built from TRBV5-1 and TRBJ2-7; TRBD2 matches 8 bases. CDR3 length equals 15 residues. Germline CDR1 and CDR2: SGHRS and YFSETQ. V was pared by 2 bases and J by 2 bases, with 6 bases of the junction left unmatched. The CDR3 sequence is CASSFSSGSPYEQYF. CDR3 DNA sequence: TGCGCCAGCAGCTTCTCTAGCGGGTCTCCCTACGAGCAGTACTTC.

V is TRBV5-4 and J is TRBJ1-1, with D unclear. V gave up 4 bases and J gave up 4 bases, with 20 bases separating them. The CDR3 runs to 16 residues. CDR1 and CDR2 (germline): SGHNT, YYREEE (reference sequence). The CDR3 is CASSPPPTGSRTEAFF. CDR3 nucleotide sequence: TGTGCCAGCAGCCCCCCCCCAACGGGTAGCCGCACTGAAGCTTTCTTT.

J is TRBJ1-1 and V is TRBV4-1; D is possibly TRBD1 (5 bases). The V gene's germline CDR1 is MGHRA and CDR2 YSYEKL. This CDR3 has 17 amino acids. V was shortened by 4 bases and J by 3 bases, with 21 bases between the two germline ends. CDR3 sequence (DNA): TGCGCCAGCAGCCCAAGGGGAGCAGGTTGGGAGGACACTGAAGCTTTCTTT. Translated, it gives CASSPRGAGWEDTEAFF.

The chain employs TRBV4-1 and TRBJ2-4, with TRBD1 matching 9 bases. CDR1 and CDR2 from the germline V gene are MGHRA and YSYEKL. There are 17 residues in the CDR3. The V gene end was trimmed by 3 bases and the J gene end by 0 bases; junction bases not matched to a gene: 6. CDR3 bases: TGCGCCAGCAGCCAGGATGGGACAGGGCTAGCCAAAAACATTCAGTACTTC. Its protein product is CASSQDGTGLAKNIQYF.